This T cell receptor (beta chain) emerged from a study of memory CD4+ T cells and cytomegalovirus serostatus. Study overall: This sample comes from healthy Belgian adults, fewer than ten CMV seropositive, approximately 22 seronegative.

Single viable CD3+CD4+CD8-CD45RO+ cells were sorted as the memory CD4+ T cells. After thawing, CD4+ T cells were positively selected. Trimming left V 0 bases short and J 5 bases short, with 18 bases between. The CDR3 has 18 amino acids. CDR1 and CDR2 (germline): SGHTS, YDEGEE. As regards this clone: What it recognizes is unknown.

In the study's own analysis: After removing out-of-frame reads, 2 million to 2.5 million distinct TCRbeta sequences remained. Produced via immunoSEQ multiplex PCR; TCRdb's table is partial and in-frame only. The V and J calls and clone size were taken over from that table, and D and trimming were inferred from the DNA. The sample records under 50,000 clones, roughly 78% being singletons. The study, taken as a whole, reports: Median bootstrapped AUC for CMV status was just over 0.94 originally, 0.75 to 0.91 US-trained.

The sequencing sample was made of memory CD4+ T cells from blood. The chain employs TRBV5-8 and TRBJ1-6; D unclear. This sequence originates from an adult in good health and CMV-seronegative. The CDR3 loop is CASSLEYGPPGDNSPLHF. CDR3 nucleotides: TGTGCCAGCAGCTTGGAGTACGGCCCACCGGGCGATAATTCACCCCTCCACTTT.